These 9 T cell receptor beta chains were sequenced from one sample in a study of cytomegalovirus exposure and HLA in healthy donors. This PCR relied on a set of 60 Vbeta primers and 13 Jbeta primers. Some clones are missing from TCRdb's copy, which holds only in-frame ones; the method was immunoSEQ multiplex PCR. The table records over 100,000 clones, about 78% of them present only once. Sequenced: PBMCs. The origin of the receptors is a female donor in good health and CMV-seronegative.

The chain recombines TRBV7-2 with TRBJ1-2; 8 positions match TRBD1. The length of the CDR3 is 13 residues. V shed 5 bases and J 7 bases; nucleotides not matched to a gene: 6. From germline, CDR1 is SGHTA and CDR2 FQGNSA. The CDR3 sequence: CASSLDRDSGYTF. CDR3 coding DNA: TGTGCCAGCAGCCTGGACAGGGACTCTGGCTACACCTTC.

Concerning this clone: The junction and the germline gene differ at one end; a read error may be behind it. The chain couples TRBV27 to TRBJ2-7, with TRBD2 matching over 7 bases. The CDR3 is made up of 15 amino acids. CDR1 is MNHEY and CDR2 is SMNVEV in the germline V gene (reference sequence). This CDR3 reads CASSLSFAGEGEQYF. In nucleotides, the CDR3 is TGTGCCAGCAGTCTATCGTTTGCGGGAGAAGGCGAGCAGTACTTC.

This chain joins TRBV19 and TRBJ1-5, with TRBD1 matching 9 bases. CDR1 and CDR2 from the germline V gene are LNHDA and SQIVND (reference sequence). J lost 3 bases, V lost 1 base, and 4 bases had no gene match. The CDR3 is made up of 16 amino acids. The CDR3 bases are TGTGCCAGTAGTATAGCCGGGACAGGGCTCAATCAGCCCCAGCATTTT. Protein: CASSIAGTGLNQPQHF.

The rearrangement uses TRBV5-1 and TRBJ2-5, with a weak D call TRBD1 (6 bases). The CDR3 contains 14 residues. Germline loops: CDR1 SGHRS, CDR2 YFSETQ. V was trimmed by 0 bases and J by 2 bases, leaving 8 bases between them. CDR3 in amino acids: CASSLAQGQETQYF. The CDR3 bases are TGCGCCAGCAGCTTGGCCCAGGGGCAAGAGACCCAGTACTTC.

The J gene is TRBJ2-1, the V gene TRBV27; D is possibly TRBD2 (5 bases). Germline CDR1 and CDR2: MNHEY and SMNVEV (reference sequence). The CDR3 loop spans 16 amino acids. V dropped 4 bases and J dropped 6 bases, with 19 bases sitting between them. The CDR3 loop reads CASSSLGGELGNEQFF. The CDR3 DNA follows: TGTGCCAGCAGTTCCCTTGGTGGGGAGTTGGGCAATGAGCAGTTCTTC.

This clone was counted a single time. The chain links TRBV4-3 to TRBJ1-4; 9 bases agree with TRBD1. CDR3 length: 15 residues. Trimming at V came to 4 bases and at J to 8 bases, leaving 8 bases not matched to a gene. Germline V lookup: CDR1 LGHNA, CDR2 YSLEER. The CDR3 bases are TGCGCCAGCAGCCCTGCCGGGACAGGGTGGGAAAAACTGTTTTTT. It translates to CASSPAGTGWEKLFF.

The chain links TRBV2 to TRBJ1-1, with a tentative D call TRBD1 (5 bases). Trimming removed 0 bases at V and 8 bases at J, with 7 bases between. Germline assignment: CDR1 SNHLY and CDR2 FYNNEI. The CDR3 has 12 amino acids. The CDR3 DNA reads as TGTGCCAGCAGTGAAGCACAGGTCGAAGCTTTCTTT. Its translation is CASSEAQVEAFF. The full variable domain, in which reference TRBV2 and TRBJ1-1 provide the parts outside the CDR3, is EPEVTQTPSHQVTQMGQEVILRCVPISNHLYFYWYRQILGQKVEFLVSFYNNEISEKSEIFDDQFSVERPDGSNFTLKIRSTKLEDSAMYFCASSEAQVEAFFGQGTRLTVV.

The J gene is TRBJ1-5, the V gene TRBV19; the D gene is possibly TRBD1 (5 bases). The ends were cut back, 2 bases at V and 11 bases at J, with 13 bases in the middle. Per germline, CDR1 LNHDA and CDR2 SQIVND (reference sequence). The CDR3 is 13 amino acids. CDR3 protein: CASSIRRGKAQHF. Written as DNA, the CDR3 is TGTGCCAGTAGTATAAGGAGGGGAAAGGCCCAGCATTTT. The variable domain in full, with the rest retrieved from reference TRBV19 and TRBJ1-5, is DGGITQSPKYLFRKEGQNVTLSCEQNLNHDAMYWYRQDPGQGLRLIYYSQIVNDFQKGDIAEGYSVSREKKESFPLTVTSAQKNPTAFYLCASSIRRGKAQHFGDGTRLSIL.

The chain has TRBV10-3 and TRBJ1-1; D is possibly TRBD1 (5 bases). CDR3 length: 13 amino acids. Deletions cut 3 bases from V and 11 bases from J, with 16 bases between. Germline CDR1 ENHRY, CDR2 SYGVKD. CDR3 DNA sequence: TGTGCCATCAGTGAAGTCGGTCACAGGTATGCTTTCTTT. As protein: CAISEVGHRYAFF.